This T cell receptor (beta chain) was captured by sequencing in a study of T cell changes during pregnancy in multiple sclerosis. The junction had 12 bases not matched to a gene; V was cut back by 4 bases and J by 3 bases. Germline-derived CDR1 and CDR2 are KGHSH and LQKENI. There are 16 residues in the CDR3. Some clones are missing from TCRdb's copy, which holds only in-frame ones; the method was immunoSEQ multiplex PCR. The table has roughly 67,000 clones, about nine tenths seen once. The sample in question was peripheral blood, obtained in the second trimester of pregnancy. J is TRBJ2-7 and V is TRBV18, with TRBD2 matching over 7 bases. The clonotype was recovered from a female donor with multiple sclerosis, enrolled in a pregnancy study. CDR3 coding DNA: TGTGCCAGCTCACTCTATACCGGGACTACCTACTACGAGCAGTACTTC. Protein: CASSLYTGTTYYEQYF.